Sequencing of this T cell receptor beta chain was carried out in a study of vaccination and CD4 T cells after COVID-19. Study at large: The convalescents, six males and four females, included two who were Hispanic.

Treatment denoted: approximately 10-day PBMC culture with coronavirus spike peptide pools or control peptides (ViraFEST assay). Collection of the unexposed donor's CD4+ T cells took place before the COVID-19 pandemic (2011-2018). The Oncomine TCR Beta short-read assay was applied to DNA of cultured CD4+ T cells. One entry per CDR3 protein results from TCRdb running MiXCR on the PCR reads. This sample yields under 8,000 distinct CDR3 sequences, of which 45% to 65% are seen a single time; around two fifths belongs to the top ten. Trimming left V 5 bases short and J 8 bases short, with 17 bases between. The length of the CDR3 is 14 residues. Germline assignment: CDR1 SEHNR and CDR2 FQNEAQ (reference sequence). Note on this clonotype: Its target is not known.

The genes are TRBV7-9 and TRBJ2-3, with D perhaps TRBD2 (6 bases). The sequence came from a human donor in good health. Input material: CD4+ T cells from blood, cultured in vitro. CDR3 protein: CASSPNSGRGTQYF. CDR3 DNA: TGTGCCAGCAGCCCTAATAGCGGCCGGGGTACGCAGTATTTT.